The T cell receptor beta chain under discussion was sequenced for a study of blood T cell repertoires in COVID-19 (dated by TCRdb to the early 2020s). About the investigation overall: The collaborator samples originated in the United States, Italy and Spain and spanned the acute and convalescent phases of COVID-19. Sample metadata almost always included a de-identified subject ID, COVID-19 status, age in years and sex. A freely available public database, intended as a resource for researchers studying the immune response to SARS-CoV-2, is where the repertoires were released. Where available, HLA class I and class II types were taken from metadata supplied by the sample provider and were not determined by assay-based typing. Subjects who had been exposed to COVID-19, were actively infected with it, or had recovered from it provided the deeply sampled blood TCRbeta repertoires that made up the dataset. The samples were drawn from the first 160 participants of the ongoing ImmuneRACE study and from some 1,300 subjects provided by 6 global collaborators. The prospective study material was composed of cDNA or gDNA derived from T cells, B-cell-depleted T cells, or PBMCs. Overall study outcomes, separate from this receptor: The quantity of clinical and demographic metadata differed by source and by participant and was supplied without curation.

TCRbeta CDR3 regions were amplified from genomic DNA by means of the immunoSEQ Assay, a bias-controlled multiplex PCR. The original methods were these. Nucleated cell counts per sample were estimated from amplification of reference gene primers within the assay. To quantify the absolute abundance of each unique TCRbeta CDR3 rearrangement, sequence reads were collapsed and filtered. For each sample, productive Simpson clonality was calculated by taking the square root of Simpson's diversity index across productive rearrangements. This immuneACCESS table, as held by TCRdb, lists in-frame sequences with V and J called but not all clones. Of the missing ones, under half trace to an unresolved V gene in checked studies; the others have no known cause. The V and J calls and clone size were taken over from that table, and D and trimming were inferred from the DNA. This sample is represented by about 210,000 clones; about four fifths of them were singletons. Just under 9% of the sample lies in the top ten.

In the prospective study, participants were about 18 to 89 years old, resided in about two dozen geographic areas of the United States, and were enrolled through a virtual design. To assign participants to cohorts, the prospective study relied on clinical history that participants themselves reported in a screening survey and a study questionnaire. In the prospective study, mobile phlebotomists collected whole blood, serum and a nasopharyngeal or oropharyngeal swab from each participant. Prospective study participants could optionally give additional blood draws and questionnaires over a roughly 2-month period. Before DNA extraction, blood samples from the prospective study were shipped at room temperature or frozen. At the junction V is shortened by 6 bases and J by 5 bases; bases outside the gene matches: 7. The germline V gene encodes CDR1 SQVTM and CDR2 ANQGSEA. Taken from cysteine to phenylalanine, the CDR3 has 13 residues. The read is trimmed to its CDR3 DNA, 39 bases read in frame from base 1.

A word on this clone: No antigen is known for it. No base quality information exists; no much larger clone differs at one position.

The sample taken for sequencing was PBMCs or T cells enriched from blood (not recorded which). Recombination connected TRBV29-1 to TRBJ2-5; 9 central bases correspond to TRBD2. This clonotype originated in a woman between 50 and 59 years old with acute COVID-19. The encoded CDR3 is CSVPGLAWETQYF. The nucleotide sequence is TGCAGCGTCCCGGGACTAGCTTGGGAGACCCAGTACTTC.